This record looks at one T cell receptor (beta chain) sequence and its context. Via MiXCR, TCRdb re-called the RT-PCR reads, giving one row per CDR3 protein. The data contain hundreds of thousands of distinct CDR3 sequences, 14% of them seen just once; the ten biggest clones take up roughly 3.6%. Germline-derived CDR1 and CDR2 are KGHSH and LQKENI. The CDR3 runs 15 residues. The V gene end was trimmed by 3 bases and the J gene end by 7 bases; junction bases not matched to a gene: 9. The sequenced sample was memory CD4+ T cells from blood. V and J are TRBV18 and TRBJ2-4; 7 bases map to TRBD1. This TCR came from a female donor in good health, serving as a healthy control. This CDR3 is CASSPSRTGTNIQYF. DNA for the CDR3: TGTGCCAGCTCACCTTCTCGGACAGGTACTAACATTCAGTACTTC. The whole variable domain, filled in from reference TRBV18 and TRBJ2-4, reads NAGVMQNPRHLVRRRGQEARLRCSPMKGHSHVYWYRQLPEEGLKFMVYLQKENIIDESGMPKERFSAEFPKEGPSILRIQQVVRGDSAAYFCASSPSRTGTNIQYFGAGTRLSVL.